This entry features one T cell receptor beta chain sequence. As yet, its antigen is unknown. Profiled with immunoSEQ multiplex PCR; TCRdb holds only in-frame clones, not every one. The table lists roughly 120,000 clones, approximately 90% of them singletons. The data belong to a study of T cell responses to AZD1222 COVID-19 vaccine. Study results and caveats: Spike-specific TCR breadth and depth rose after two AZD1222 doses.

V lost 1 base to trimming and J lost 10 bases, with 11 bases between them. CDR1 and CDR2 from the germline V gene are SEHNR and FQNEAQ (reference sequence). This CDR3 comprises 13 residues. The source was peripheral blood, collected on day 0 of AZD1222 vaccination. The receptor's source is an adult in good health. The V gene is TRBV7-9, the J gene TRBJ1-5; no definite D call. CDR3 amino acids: CASSLDGVGPQHF. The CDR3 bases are TGTGCCAGCAGCTTAGATGGTGTGGGTCCCCAGCATTTT.